These T cell receptor beta chains were read from a single sample in a study of vaccination and CD4 T cells after COVID-19. These receptors are not linked to any known antigen. TCRdb re-analysed the PCR reads in MiXCR, keeping a single row per CDR3 protein. Among approximately 24,000 distinct CDR3 sequences listed, about two fifths were seen once. Material: CD4+ T cells from blood, cultured in vitro, obtained about 7 months after SARS-CoV-2 vaccination. The receptors originated from a human donor who had recovered from COVID-19. Both conserved end residues are part of each CDR3. D genes are given only for firm matches. The size entry is marked missing in some rows and otherwise reads once, few, many or a size class.

v_gene	d_gene	abundance	j_gene	CDR3nt	CDR3aa
TRBV20-1	-	-	TRBJ2-4	TGCAGCGGAGGGGAGCCCAAAAACATTCAGTACTTC	CSGGEPKNIQYF
TRBV21-1	-	-	TRBJ2-7	TGTGCCAGCAGCAAAGCTCCTCTACTAGCGGGAGTTGTAGAGCAGTACTTC	CASSKAPLLAGVVEQYF
TRBV6-1	-	few	TRBJ1-6	TGTGCCAGCAGTGAACTTGGAGGGTCTTCACCCCTCCACTTT	CASSELGGSSPLHF
TRBV6-1	-	once	TRBJ2-3	TGTGCCAGCAGCCGAACCCCATGGGATACGCAGTATTTT	CASSRTPWDTQYF
TRBV2	-	-	TRBJ2-5	TGTGCCAGCAGTGGGGTAGAGACCCAGTACTTC	CASSGVETQYF
TRBV7-3	-	few	TRBJ2-7	TGTGCCAGCAGCAAGGGAGGTCCAGAGAGCTACGAGCAGTACTTC	CASSKGGPESYEQYF
TRBV20-1	-	-	TRBJ1-5	TGCAGTGCCATCGCGGGGGGCGGACAGCCCCAGCATTTT	CSAIAGGGQPQHF
TRBV20-1	-	few	TRBJ2-5	TGCAGTGCTAGCGGGATTACCCAAGAGACCCAGTACTTC	CSASGITQETQYF
TRBV7-9	-	few	TRBJ2-7	TGCGCCAGCAGCCAAGTGGGCAGGGAGACCCACGAGCAGTACTTC	CASSQVGRETHEQYF
TRBV7-2	-	few	TRBJ1-1	TGTGCCAGCAGCCGCAGTGCTGTGAACACTGAAGCTTTCTTT	CASSRSAVNTEAFF
TRBV28	-	-	TRBJ2-1	TGTGCCAGCAGTTTGGGCCTAGTTGAGCAGTTCTTC	CASSLGLVEQFF
TRBV20-1	TRBD2	-	TRBJ2-3	TGCAGTGCTAGAGGCAATCCAGGACTAGCGGGATTAAGCACAGATACGCAGTATTTT	CSARGNPGLAGLSTDTQYF
TRBV7-2	-	-	TRBJ2-5	TGTGCCAGCAGCTTATTTGGGCGCACAGAGACCCAGTACTTC	CASSLFGRTETQYF
TRBV6-5	-	-	TRBJ2-7	TGTGCCAGCAGTTACCGAAGTACGGCCCCCTCCTACGAGCAGTACTTC	CASSYRSTAPSYEQYF
TRBV7-2	-	-	TRBJ2-1	TGTGCCAGCAGCTTATACTCTACGGTGGGTGTGGAGTTCTTC	CASSLYSTVGVEFF
TRBV27	-	-	TRBJ1-5	TGTGCCAGCAGATCCATCACAGGGAATTGGGGTCAGCCCCAGCATTTT	CASRSITGNWGQPQHF
TRBV7-2	-	-	TRBJ1-1	TGTGCCAGCAGCTTAAGCGCCTTAGGGCCAATTTATTCGGCTTTCTTT	CASSLSALGPIYSAFF
TRBV10-3	-	-	TRBJ1-3	TGTGCCATCACTGGCGCACCTCCAAGTGATGGAAACACCATATATTTT	CAITGAPPSDGNTIYF
TRBV5-6	TRBD2	-	TRBJ2-5	TGTGCCAGCAGCTTATCGCCTAGCGGACAAGAGACCCAGTACTTC	CASSLSPSGQETQYF
TRBV6-4	-	-	TRBJ2-1	TGTGCCAGCAGTGCTAGCGAGAGCAATGAGCAGTTCTTC	CASSASESNEQFF
TRBV6-5	-	-	TRBJ1-2	TGTGCCAGCAGTTACGGAGGGGATCCTGGCTACACCTTC	CASSYGGDPGYTF
TRBV7-9	TRBD1	-	TRBJ2-3	TGTGCCAGCAGCTTAGAGACAGGGGGCATGACAGATACGCAGTATTTT	CASSLETGGMTDTQYF
TRBV20-1	-	few	TRBJ1-2	TGCAGTGCTAGTTACGGTAGGGGAGTAGATGGCTACACCTTC	CSASYGRGVDGYTF
TRBV10-3	TRBD2	-	TRBJ2-2	TGTGCCATCGGACTAGCGGGACCCGGGGAGCTGTTTTTT	CAIGLAGPGELFF
TRBV28	-	-	TRBJ2-7	TGTGCCAGCAGTTTGGCCTCGGACTGGGCTAACATCTACGAGCAGTACTTC	CASSLASDWANIYEQYF
TRBV28	-	-	TRBJ2-6	TGTGCCAGCAGTACCCCGTCCGGGACATCTGCATCTGGGGCCAACGTCCTGACTTTC	CASSTPSGTSASGANVLTF
TRBV20-1	TRBD1	-	TRBJ1-6	TGCAGTGCTAGAGATCAGGGGGCGGATAATTCACCCCTCCACTTT	CSARDQGADNSPLHF
TRBV15	-	-	TRBJ2-3	TGTGCCACCAGCAGAGTCAGGGGAACTGTAGATACGCAGTATTTT	CATSRVRGTVDTQYF
TRBV10-3	-	few	TRBJ1-2	TGTGCCATCAGTGAGTTTACGGGAGATGGCTACACCTTC	CAISEFTGDGYTF
TRBV7-9	-	few	TRBJ2-2	TGTGCCAGCAGCCCGGTGCGGGAGCTGTTTTTT	CASSPVRELFF
TRBV20-1	-	medium-sized	TRBJ1-6	TGCAGTGCTAGACGACCCCGAGCAGGGCCACCTTATAATTCACCCCTCCACTTT	CSARRPRAGPPYNSPLHF
TRBV20-1	-	-	TRBJ2-5	TGCAGTGCCCGGGCAGGGGGGGAGACCCAGTACTTC	CSARAGGETQYF
TRBV24-1	-	-	TRBJ2-3	TGTGCCACCAGTGATTTGTACCTCACAGATACGCAGTATTTT	CATSDLYLTDTQYF
TRBV20-1	-	few	TRBJ1-6	TGCAGTGCTAGACCATCGATTGCCAGCTCCTATAATTCACCCCTCCACTTT	CSARPSIASSYNSPLHF
TRBV6-1	-	few	TRBJ1-6	TGTGCCAGCAGTGAGTTGTCAGTCAATAATTCACCCCTCCACTTT	CASSELSVNNSPLHF
TRBV2	-	few	TRBJ1-2	TGTGCCAGCATCGCGGATGGCTATGGCTACACCTTC	CASIADGYGYTF
TRBV6-1	-	-	TRBJ2-7	TGTGCCAGTCGACGCGCTGGGGGTTCCTACGAGCAGTACTTC	CASRRAGGSYEQYF
TRBV20-1	-	few	TRBJ2-5	TGCAGTGCTAGAGGGAGGGAGACCCAGTACTTC	CSARGRETQYF
TRBV7-2	TRBD1	-	TRBJ2-7	TGTGCCAGCAGCTTTGCGGGACAGGCCGTCGAGCAGTACTTC	CASSFAGQAVEQYF
TRBV7-3	TRBD2	-	TRBJ2-1	TGTGCCAGCAGCCGCGGTCTAGCGGCCTACAATGAGCAGTTCTTC	CASSRGLAAYNEQFF
TRBV20-1	-	-	TRBJ2-5	TGCAGTGCTAGAAGTGGGCTGAACTTCCAAGAGACCCAGTACTTC	CSARSGLNFQETQYF
TRBV19	-	-	TRBJ2-1	TGTGCCAGTAGTATAGATATTGGAGTGACCCAGTTCTTC	CASSIDIGVTQFF
TRBV20-1	-	few	TRBJ2-5	TGCAGTGCTAGAGATGGGAGTAAAGAGACCCAGTACTTC	CSARDGSKETQYF
TRBV7-2	-	few	TRBJ2-5	TGTGCCAGCAGGTCGACGGGACTGGGGATGGAGACCCAGTACTTC	CASRSTGLGMETQYF
TRBV6-2/TRBV6-3	-	-	TRBJ1-5	TGTGCCAGCAGTCGGACGGTTAGCAATCAGCCCCAGCATTTT	CASSRTVSNQPQHF
TRBV20-1	-	-	TRBJ2-2	TGCAGTGTGGGGGCGCGAATCGGCGGGGAGCTGTTTTTT	CSVGARIGGELFF
TRBV4-2	TRBD2	-	TRBJ2-1	TGTGCCAGCAGCGAATCCGGGACTAGCGGGAGGGGGAATGAGCAGTTCTTC	CASSESGTSGRGNEQFF
TRBV2	-	few	TRBJ1-5	TGTGCCAGCAGTGGAAGGGCTCAGCCCCAGCATTTT	CASSGRAQPQHF
TRBV2	TRBD1	once	TRBJ1-2	TGTGCCAGCAACCGACAGGGCTATGGCTACACCTTC	CASNRQGYGYTF
TRBV7-8	-	-	TRBJ2-1	TGTGCCAGCAGCTCCCTAGCCGGGGGTTACAATGAGCAGTTCTTC	CASSSLAGGYNEQFF
TRBV20-1	TRBD2	-	TRBJ2-7	TGCAGTGCCGAGCGGGGGAGCGGGGCGACCTACGAGCAGTACTTC	CSAERGSGATYEQYF
TRBV29-1	TRBD1	-	TRBJ2-5	TGCAGCGTTAGCCCCGGGACAGGAGAGACCCAGTACTTC	CSVSPGTGETQYF